One and the same sample provided the 15 T cell receptor beta chains below, sequenced in a study of cytomegalovirus exposure and HLA in healthy donors. The PCR made use of 60 Vbeta and 13 Jbeta primers. Sequencing used immunoSEQ multiplex PCR; TCRdb keeps in-frame clones, though not all of them. Of 150,000 or so clones listed, roughly 84% are singletons. The source material was PBMCs. The source of these receptors is a woman between 18 and 29 years old in good health and CMV-seronegative.

As concerns this clone: One end of the junction does not line up with germline, which may come from a read error. This chain links TRBV7-9 with TRBJ1-1; D is possibly TRBD1 (5 bases). This CDR3 spans 16 amino acids. Germline V gene lookup returns CDR1 SEHNR and CDR2 FQNEAQ (reference sequence). The CDR3 region is CSSSLSSAGIHTEAFF. CDR3 bases: TGTTCCAGCAGCTTAAGTTCGGCAGGGATACACACTGAAGCTTTCTTT.

The chain carries TRBV12-5 and TRBJ2-3; maybe TRBD1 (5 bases). The CDR3 runs 13 residues. Between the trimmed V and J ends, which lost 7 bases and 2 bases, there was a span of 10 bases. Germline-derived CDR1 and CDR2 are LGHNT and FRNRAP. The CDR3 sequence is CASVDRNTDTQYF. The CDR3 DNA is TGTGCTAGTGTAGACAGAAACACAGATACGCAGTATTTT.

The chain recombines TRBV5-8 with TRBJ1-2; weak D call: TRBD1 (6 bases). The V end was cut by 4 bases, the J end by 8 bases, with 15 bases between. Germline assignment: CDR1 SGHTS and CDR2 YDEGEE. This CDR3 is built from 13 residues. The CDR3 DNA sequence: TGTGCCAGCAGCCCCCCCGGGGGGCGAGGCTACACCTTC. Residues: CASSPPGGRGYTF.

The count of this clone is one. The J gene is TRBJ2-5, the V gene TRBV7-2, with D perhaps TRBD1 (5 bases). CDR3 length: 17 residues. Trimming cost V 5 bases and J 2 bases, with 21 bases left between them. The germline CDR1 and CDR2 sequences are SGHTA and FQGNSA. CDR3 bases: TGTGCCAGCAGCCCTGACTTCCTTGAAGGGGCACAAGAGACCCAGTACTTC. Encoded protein: CASSPDFLEGAQETQYF.

The rearrangement joins TRBV5-1 to TRBJ2-1; D is undetermined. Germline V gene lookup returns CDR1 SGHRS and CDR2 YFSETQ. The CDR3 runs 14 residues. Trimming cost V 0 bases and J 5 bases, with 9 bases left between them. The CDR3 DNA sequence: TGCGCCAGCAGCTTGGATGCGGCTAACAATGAGCAGTTCTTC. It codes for CASSLDAANNEQFF.

The rearrangement joins TRBV5-1 to TRBJ2-5, with 8 bases matching TRBD1. The end of the DNA is better explained by TRBJ2-7, so the J call may be wrong. Germline V gives CDR1 SGHRS, CDR2 YFSETQ. The CDR3 has 14 amino acids. The CDR3 protein is CASSSGQGRDEQYF. The CDR3 DNA reads TGCGCCAGCAGCTCTGGACAGGGAAGAGACGAGCAGTACTTC.

The rearrangement joins TRBV5-4 to TRBJ2-7; tentatively, D is TRBD2 (6 bases). Germline CDR1 and CDR2: SGHNT and YYREEE (reference sequence). CDR3 length: 14 residues. V gave up 1 base and J gave up 2 bases, with 10 bases separating them. CDR3 loop: CASSLWDSPYEQYF. The CDR3 DNA reads TGTGCCAGCAGCTTGTGGGACTCCCCCTACGAGCAGTACTTC.

The rearrangement joins TRBV30 to TRBJ2-7; 7 bases fit TRBD2. The germline V gene encodes CDR1 GTSNPN and CDR2 SVGIG (reference sequence). J was trimmed by 5 bases and V by 2 bases; bases with no gene match: 6. The CDR3 has 13 residues. The CDR3 sequence is CAWSQTSVHEQYF. Here the CDR3 DNA reads TGTGCCTGGAGTCAAACTAGCGTCCACGAGCAGTACTTC. The entire variable domain, with the rest obtained from reference TRBV30 and TRBJ2-7, is as follows: SQTIHQWPATLVQPVGSPLSLECTVEGTSNPNLYWYRQAAGRGLQLLFYSVGIGQISSEVPQNLSASRPQDRQFILSSKKLLLSDSGFYLCAWSQTSVHEQYFGPGTRLTVT.

V gene TRBV6-6 combines with J gene TRBJ1-2; D might be TRBD1 (5 bases). V was cut by 2 bases and J by 4 bases, with 11 bases left in between. The length of the CDR3 is 14 residues. The germline V gene has CDR1 MNHNY and CDR2 SVGAGI (reference sequence). The CDR3, as DNA: TGTGCCAGCAGTTACCCTGACAGCCTCTATGGCTACACCTTC. It is translated as CASSYPDSLYGYTF.

The chain uses TRBV19 and TRBJ1-5, with a tentative D call TRBD1 (6 bases). Trimming removed 7 bases at V and 1 base at J, with 11 bases between. Germline V lookup: CDR1 LNHDA, CDR2 SQIVND (reference sequence). The CDR3 covers 14 residues. The CDR3 spells CASKGQGSNQPQHF. In nucleotides, the CDR3 is TGTGCCAGTAAAGGGCAGGGGAGCAATCAGCCCCAGCATTTT.

The CDR3 region has the DNA TGCGCCAGCAGCCAAGATGGTACGCGGGTGTCCTACGAGCAGTACTTC. Translation: CASSQDGTRVSYEQYF. This rearrangement joins TRBV4-3 to TRBJ2-7; a weak D match, TRBD2 (5 bases). This CDR3 comprises 16 residues. CDR1 and CDR2 from the germline V gene are LGHNA and YSLEER. The ends were cut back, 0 bases at V and 1 base at J, with 13 bases in the middle.

For the CDR3, the DNA is TGTGCCAGCAGGCACTCGACTGTCGGGTTCGAAAAACTGTTTTTT. It is translated as CASRHSTVGFEKLFF. The J gene is TRBJ1-4, the V gene TRBV14; no clear D. The CDR3 spans 15 residues. Trimming took off 6 bases at V and 8 bases at J, with 19 bases between the two ends. The germline V gene encodes CDR1 SGHDN and CDR2 FVKESK.

The chain combines TRBV6-5 with TRBJ2-1, with 8 bases that match TRBD1. With 6 bases clipped from V and 2 bases from J, the junction kept 3 bases outside the gene matches. This CDR3 is built from 14 residues. CDR1 is MNHEY, CDR2 SVGAGI, per germline. This CDR3 reads CASSPGGAYNEQFF. CDR3 nucleotides: TGTGCCAGCAGCCCAGGGGGCGCCTACAATGAGCAGTTCTTC.

V usage is TRBV6-5 and J usage is TRBJ2-7, with TRBD1 as a possible D gene (6 bases). CDR3 length: 13 residues. V lost 2 bases and J 5 bases, leaving 10 bases between the germline ends. Germline CDR1 reads MNHEY; CDR2 reads SVGAGI. CDR3 sequence reads: CASSYVQGDEQYF. CDR3 nucleotide sequence: TGTGCCAGCAGTTACGTACAGGGCGACGAGCAGTACTTC.

The DNA of the CDR3 is TGTGCCAGCAGCCAAGAGGTGACAGGCACCTACGAGCAGTACTTC. Translated: CASSQEVTGTYEQYF. The J gene is TRBJ2-7, the V gene TRBV4-2; D is possibly TRBD1 (6 bases). V was trimmed by 0 bases and J by 2 bases, leaving 11 bases between them. CDR1 is LGHNA and CDR2 is YNFKEQ in the germline V gene. The CDR3 runs to 15 residues.